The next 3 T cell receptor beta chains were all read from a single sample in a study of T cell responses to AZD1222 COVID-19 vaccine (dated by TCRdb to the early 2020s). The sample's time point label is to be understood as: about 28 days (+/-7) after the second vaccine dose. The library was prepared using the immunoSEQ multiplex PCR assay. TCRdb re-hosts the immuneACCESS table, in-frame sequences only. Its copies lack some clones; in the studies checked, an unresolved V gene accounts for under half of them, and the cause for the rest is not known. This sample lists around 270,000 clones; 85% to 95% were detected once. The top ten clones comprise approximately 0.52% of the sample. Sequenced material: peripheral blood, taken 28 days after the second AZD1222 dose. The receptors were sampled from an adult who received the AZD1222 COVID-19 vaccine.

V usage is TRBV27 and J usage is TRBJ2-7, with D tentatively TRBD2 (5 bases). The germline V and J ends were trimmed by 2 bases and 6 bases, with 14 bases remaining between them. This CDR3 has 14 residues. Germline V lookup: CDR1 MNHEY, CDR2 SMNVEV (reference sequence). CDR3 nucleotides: TGTGCCAGCAGTTTAAGAGGGCCCCTGGCCGAGCAGTACTTC. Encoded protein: CASSLRGPLAEQYF.

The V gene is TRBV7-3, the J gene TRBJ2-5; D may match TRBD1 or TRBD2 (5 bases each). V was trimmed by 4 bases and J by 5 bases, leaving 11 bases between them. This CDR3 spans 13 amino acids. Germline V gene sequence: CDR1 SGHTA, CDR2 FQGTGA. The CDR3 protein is CASSSRGGETQYF. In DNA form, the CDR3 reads TGTGCCAGCAGCTCAAGGGGCGGGGAGACCCAGTACTTC.

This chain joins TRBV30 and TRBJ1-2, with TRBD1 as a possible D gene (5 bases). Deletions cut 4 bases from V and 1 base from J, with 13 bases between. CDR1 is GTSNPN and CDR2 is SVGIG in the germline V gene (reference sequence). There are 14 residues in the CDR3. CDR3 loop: CAWKGWRNNYGYTF. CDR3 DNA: TGTGCCTGGAAGGGGTGGCGGAATAACTATGGCTACACCTTC. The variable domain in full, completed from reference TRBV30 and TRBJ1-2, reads SQTIHQWPATLVQPVGSPLSLECTVEGTSNPNLYWYRQAAGRGLQLLFYSVGIGQISSEVPQNLSASRPQDRQFILSSKKLLLSDSGFYLCAWKGWRNNYGYTFGSGTRLTVV.